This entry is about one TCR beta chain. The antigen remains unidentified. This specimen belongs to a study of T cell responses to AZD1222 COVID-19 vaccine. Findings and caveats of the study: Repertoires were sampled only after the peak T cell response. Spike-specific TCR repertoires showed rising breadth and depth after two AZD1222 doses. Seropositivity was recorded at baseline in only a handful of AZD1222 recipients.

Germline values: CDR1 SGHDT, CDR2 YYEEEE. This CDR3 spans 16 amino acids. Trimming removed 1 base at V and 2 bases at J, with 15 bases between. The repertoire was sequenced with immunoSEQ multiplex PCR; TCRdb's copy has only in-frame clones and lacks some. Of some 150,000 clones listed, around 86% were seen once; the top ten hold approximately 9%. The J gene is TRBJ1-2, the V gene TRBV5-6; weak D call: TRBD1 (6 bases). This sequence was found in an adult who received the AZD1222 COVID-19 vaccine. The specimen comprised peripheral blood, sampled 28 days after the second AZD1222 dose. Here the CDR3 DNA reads TGTGCCAGCAGCTTGCGATCCACAGGGTTAAACTATGGCTACACCTTC. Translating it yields CASSLRSTGLNYGYTF. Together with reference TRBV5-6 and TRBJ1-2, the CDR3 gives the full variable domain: DAGVTQSPTHLIKTRGQQVTLRCSPKSGHDTVSWYQQALGQGPQFIFQYYEEEERQRGNFPDRFSGHQFPNYSSELNVNALLLGDSALYLCASSLRSTGLNYGYTFGSGTRLTVV.